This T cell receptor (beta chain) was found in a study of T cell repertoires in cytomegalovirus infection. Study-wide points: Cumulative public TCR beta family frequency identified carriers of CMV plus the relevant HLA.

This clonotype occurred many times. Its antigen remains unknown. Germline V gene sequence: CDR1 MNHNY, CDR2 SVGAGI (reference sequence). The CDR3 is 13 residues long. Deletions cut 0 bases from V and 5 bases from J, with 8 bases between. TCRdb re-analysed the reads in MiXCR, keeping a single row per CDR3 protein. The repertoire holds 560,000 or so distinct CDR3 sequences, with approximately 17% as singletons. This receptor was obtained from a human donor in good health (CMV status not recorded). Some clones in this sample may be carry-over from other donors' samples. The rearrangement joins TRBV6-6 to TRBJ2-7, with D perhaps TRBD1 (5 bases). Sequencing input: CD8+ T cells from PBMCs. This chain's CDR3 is CASSYSSGNEQYF. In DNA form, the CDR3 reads TGTGCCAGCAGTTACTCGTCAGGGAACGAGCAGTACTTC.